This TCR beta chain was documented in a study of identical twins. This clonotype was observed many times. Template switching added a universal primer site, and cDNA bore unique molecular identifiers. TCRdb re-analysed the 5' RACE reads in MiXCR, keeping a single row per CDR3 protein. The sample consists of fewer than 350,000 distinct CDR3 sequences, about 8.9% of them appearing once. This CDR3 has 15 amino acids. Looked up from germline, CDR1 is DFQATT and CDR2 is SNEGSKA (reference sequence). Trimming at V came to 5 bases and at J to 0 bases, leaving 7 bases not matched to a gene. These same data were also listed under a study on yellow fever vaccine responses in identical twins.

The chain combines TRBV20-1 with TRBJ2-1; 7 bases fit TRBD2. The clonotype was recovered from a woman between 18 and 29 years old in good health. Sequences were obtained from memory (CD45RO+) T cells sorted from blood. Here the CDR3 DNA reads TGCAGTGCTCCTATACTAGCGAACTCCTACAATGAGCAGTTCTTC. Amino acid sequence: CSAPILANSYNEQFF.